One sample yielded the 22 T cell receptor beta chains listed below, sequenced in a study of blood T cell repertoires in COVID-19. Assay: immunoSEQ multiplex PCR; the TCRdb copy retains only in-frame clones and omits some. The sample lists some 300,000 clones, under 90% occurring once. Material for sequencing was peripheral blood. The source of these receptors is a woman under 40 with COVID-19, enrolled during active disease.

The rearrangement uses TRBV6-5 and TRBJ1-4; the D is unclear. CDR1 and CDR2 from the germline V gene are MNHEY and SVGAGI. CDR3 size: 13 residues. Trimming shortened V by 10 bases and J by 0 bases, and 9 bases separated the two germline ends. The CDR3 DNA follows: TGTGCCACCGCGGAAACAACTAATGAAAAACTGTTTTTT. It is translated as CATAETTNEKLFF.

This clone appeared a single time. This sequence joins TRBV5-1 and TRBJ2-2; weak D call: TRBD2 (5 bases). CDR3 size: 15 residues. Germline-derived CDR1 and CDR2 are SGHRS and YFSETQ. V lost 5 bases and J 2 bases, leaving 13 bases between the germline ends. CDR3 loop: CASRYGVTNTGELFF. The CDR3 DNA follows: TGCGCCAGCAGATACGGGGTAACAAACACCGGGGAGCTGTTTTTT.

A word on this clone: Other DNA variants within this sample encode the same CDR3. The rearrangement links TRBV4-1 to TRBJ1-5; D possibly corresponds to TRBD1 (5 bases). The V gene lost 3 bases and the J gene lost 7 bases, with 10 bases spanning the gap. The CDR3 contains 13 residues. CDR1 is MGHRA and CDR2 is YSYEKL in the germline V gene. This chain's CDR3 is CASSQDQGQPQHF. The CDR3, as DNA: TGCGCCAGCAGCCAGGACCAGGGACAGCCCCAGCATTTT.

The rearrangement joins TRBV5-5 to TRBJ1-1; D unresolved. This CDR3 contains 11 residues. Germline V CDR1 and CDR2: SGHKS, YYEKEE (reference sequence). V lost 4 bases and J 4 bases, leaving 5 bases between the germline ends. The CDR3 nucleotides read TGTGCCAGCAGCCGGGGCACTGAAGCTTTCTTT. It is translated as CASSRGTEAFF.

J is TRBJ1-1 and V is TRBV19, with D tentatively TRBD1 (6 bases). This CDR3 contains 14 residues. From germline, CDR1 is LNHDA and CDR2 SQIVND (reference sequence). The V and J ends lost 2 bases and 4 bases respectively, with 11 bases between them. The CDR3 nucleotides are TGTGCCAGTAGTATAACGAGAGGGGGCACTGAAGCTTTCTTT. Residues: CASSITRGGTEAFF.

The chain uses TRBV27 and TRBJ1-2; D not resolved. The germline CDR1 and CDR2 sequences are MNHEY and SMNVEV (reference sequence). Trimming stripped 5 bases from V and 5 bases from J, with 9 bases between. The CDR3 spans 12 residues. CDR3 sequence: CASSDRGYGYTF. CDR3 DNA: TGTGCCAGCAGTGATCGGGGTTATGGCTACACCTTC.

The rearrangement joins TRBV27 to TRBJ1-2; D is possibly TRBD1 (5 bases). V was shortened by 5 bases and J by 3 bases, with 13 bases between the two germline ends. This CDR3 comprises 14 residues. Germline V lookup: CDR1 MNHEY, CDR2 SMNVEV (reference sequence). The CDR3 region is CASSPPDSHYGYTF. DNA for the CDR3: TGTGCCAGCAGTCCTCCCGACAGTCACTATGGCTACACCTTC.

The chain combines TRBV2 with TRBJ1-1, with TRBD1 identical over 9 bases. The trim removed 4 bases at V and 4 bases at J, leaving 4 bases unmatched. CDR1 and CDR2 from the germline V gene are SNHLY and FYNNEI. There are 14 residues in the CDR3. The CDR3 DNA follows: TGTGCCAGCAGTGCACAGGGGGCTTTCACTGAAGCTTTCTTT. Translation gives CASSAQGAFTEAFF.

The rearrangement joins TRBV15 to TRBJ2-2, with a tentative D call TRBD1 (6 bases). Per the germline V gene, CDR1 is LNHNV and CDR2 is YYDKDF (reference sequence). Trimming removed 1 base from V and 5 bases from J, with 11 bases in between. The CDR3 covers 15 residues. The CDR3, as DNA: TGTGCCACCAGCAGAGGTGGACAGAAAACCGGGGAGCTGTTTTTT. It translates to CATSRGGQKTGELFF.

The chain recombines TRBV7-8 with TRBJ2-5; 7 nucleotides align to TRBD2. V shed 5 bases, J shed 0 bases, and the junction held 3 bases outside the gene matches. Germline CDR1 reads SGHVS; CDR2 reads FQNEAQ. The CDR3 loop spans 14 amino acids. The CDR3 reads CASSTGLYQETQYF. CDR3 nucleotide sequence: TGTGCCAGCAGCACGGGACTATACCAAGAGACCCAGTACTTC.

The rearrangement uses TRBV7-9 and TRBJ2-5; 11 bases match TRBD1. CDR3 length: 14 amino acids. The trim removed 5 bases at V and 9 bases at J, leaving 8 bases unmatched. Per the germline V gene, CDR1 is SEHNR and CDR2 is FQNEAQ (reference sequence). The CDR3 nucleotides are TGTGCCAGCAGCCCCTGGACAGGGGGCTCGGCCCAGTACTTC. Its protein is CASSPWTGGSAQYF.

The chain recombines TRBV6-1 with TRBJ1-2, with D tentatively TRBD1 (6 bases). The CDR3 has 16 residues. Germline assignment: CDR1 MNHNS and CDR2 SASEGT. V dropped 1 base and J dropped 2 bases, with 14 bases sitting between them. This chain's CDR3 is CASSEEYPGTNYGYTF. DNA of the CDR3: TGTGCCAGCAGTGAAGAGTACCCAGGGACAAACTATGGCTACACCTTC.

The chain carries TRBV2 and TRBJ2-3; TRBD2 agrees at 7 bases. The trim removed 2 bases at V and 6 bases at J, leaving 8 bases unmatched. This CDR3 region has 15 residues. Per the germline V gene, CDR1 is SNHLY and CDR2 is FYNNEI. DNA for the CDR3: TGTGCCAGCAGTGAATCTGCGGGGCGGGGGGATACGCAGTATTTT. Its protein is CASSESAGRGDTQYF.

The V gene is TRBV19, the J gene TRBJ2-7; 10 bases match TRBD2. V trimming: 3 bases; J trimming: 0 bases; junction bases outside the gene matches: 2. CDR1 is LNHDA, CDR2 SQIVND, per germline (reference sequence). The CDR3 loop spans 15 amino acids. The CDR3 loop is CASSISGGASYEQYF. The CDR3 coding sequence is TGTGCCAGTAGTATCAGCGGGGGGGCCTCCTACGAGCAGTACTTC.

The V call is TRBV12-3 or TRBV12-4, the J call TRBJ1-3; the D is unclear. This CDR3 has 13 residues. V was cut by 6 bases and J by 0 bases, with 6 bases left in between. The CDR3: CASRPNSGNTIYF. The CDR3 nucleotides read TGTGCCAGCAGACCTAACTCTGGAAACACCATATATTTT.

The chain couples TRBV7-2 to TRBJ2-1; D remains ambiguous. The CDR3 runs 13 residues. V lost 5 bases, J lost 5 bases, and 10 bases lay in between. Germline CDR1 SGHTA, CDR2 FQGNSA. The CDR3 here is CASSPGPNNEQFF. The DNA for the CDR3 is TGTGCCAGCAGCCCTGGCCCGAACAATGAGCAGTTCTTC.

The chain uses TRBV20-1 and TRBJ1-4; D call uncertain. The CDR3 loop spans 11 amino acids. Germline V gene lookup returns CDR1 DFQATT and CDR2 SNEGSKA (reference sequence). Trimming took 1 base from V and 10 from J, leaving 7 bases between them. DNA of the CDR3: TGCAGTGCTAGAGTCTTCGGAAAACTGTTTTTT. This codes for CSARVFGKLFF.

The V gene is TRBV5-6, the J gene TRBJ2-7, with 11 positions matching TRBD1. Trimming removed 4 bases from V and 5 bases from J; junction bases left unmatched: 8. This CDR3 region has 15 residues. Germline CDR1 is SGHDT and CDR2 is YYEEEE. The CDR3 region has the DNA TGTGCCAGCAGCACGGGGACAGGGGGATTCGACGAGCAGTACGTC. It specifies CASSTGTGGFDEQYV.

The chain couples TRBV5-4 to TRBJ2-5; TRBD2 agrees at 8 bases. This CDR3 is 15 amino acids long. Germline V CDR1 and CDR2: SGHNT, YYREEE (reference sequence). The J segment lost 3 bases and the V segment lost 5 bases, leaving 9 bases of the junction unmatched. The chain's CDR3 is CASRRREGIEETQYF. CDR3 sequence (DNA): TGTGCCAGCAGGCGTCGGGAGGGGATTGAAGAGACCCAGTACTTC. The whole variable domain, filled in from reference TRBV5-4 and TRBJ2-5, reads ETGVTQSPTHLIKTRGQQVTLRCSSQSGHNTVSWYQQALGQGPQFIFQYYREEENGRGNFPPRFSGLQFPNYSSELNVNALELDDSALYLCASRRREGIEETQYFGPGTRLLVL.

The V call is TRBV9, the J call TRBJ2-1; TRBD2 agrees at 9 bases. Losses at the gene ends were 5 bases for V and 6 bases for J; bases not matched to a gene: 6. CDR3 length: 14 amino acids. Germline CDR1 is SGDLS and CDR2 is YYNGEE. CDR3 nucleotide sequence: TGTGCCAGCAGTTTAGCGGGGGCCATCAATGAGCAGTTCTTC. It translates to CASSLAGAINEQFF.

The chain carries TRBV19 and TRBJ1-4, with 9 positions matching TRBD1. This CDR3 has 16 amino acids. After removal of 3 bases from V and 8 bases from J, the junction contained 10 bases not matched to a gene. Germline assignment: CDR1 LNHDA and CDR2 SQIVND (reference sequence). The CDR3 DNA follows: TGTGCCAGTAGTATCCTGAGGGGGACAGGGAACGAAAAACTGTTTTTT. As protein: CASSILRGTGNEKLFF.

This clone was counted a few times. The chain carries TRBV7-2 and TRBJ1-5; possible D gene TRBD1, 5 bases. Looked up from germline, CDR1 is SGHTA and CDR2 is FQGNSA. The CDR3 is made up of 14 amino acids. V lost 7 bases and J lost 4, with 14 bases in between. The CDR3 region has the DNA TGTGCCAGCACCTCAGCGGGGGGGAATCAGCCCCAGCATTTT. As protein: CASTSAGGNQPQHF. Using reference TRBV7-2 and TRBJ1-5 for the parts outside the CDR3, the full variable domain is GAGVSQSPSNKVTEKGKDVELRCDPISGHTALYWYRQSLGQGLEFLIYFQGNSAPDKSGLPSDRFSAERTGGSVSTLTIQRTQQEDSAVYLCASTSAGGNQPQHFGDGTRLSIL.